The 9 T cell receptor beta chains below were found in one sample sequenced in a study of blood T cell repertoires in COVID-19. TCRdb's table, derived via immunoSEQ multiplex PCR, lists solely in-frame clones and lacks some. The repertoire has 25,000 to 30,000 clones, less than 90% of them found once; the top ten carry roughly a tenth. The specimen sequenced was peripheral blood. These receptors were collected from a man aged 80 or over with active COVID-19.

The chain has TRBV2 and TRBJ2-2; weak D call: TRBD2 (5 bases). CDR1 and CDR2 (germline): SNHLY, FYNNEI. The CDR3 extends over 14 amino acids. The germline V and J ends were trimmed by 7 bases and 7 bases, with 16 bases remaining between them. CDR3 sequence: CASIASPRGGELFF. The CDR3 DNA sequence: TGTGCCAGCATTGCGTCCCCCCGGGGCGGGGAGCTGTTTTTT.

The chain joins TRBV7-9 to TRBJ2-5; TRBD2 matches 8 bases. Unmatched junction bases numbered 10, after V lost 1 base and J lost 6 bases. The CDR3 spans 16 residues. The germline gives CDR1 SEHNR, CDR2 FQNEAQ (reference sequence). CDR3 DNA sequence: TGTGCCAGCAGCTTAGGCAAGAGCGGGGGATGGCAGACCCAGTACTTC. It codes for CASSLGKSGGWQTQYF.

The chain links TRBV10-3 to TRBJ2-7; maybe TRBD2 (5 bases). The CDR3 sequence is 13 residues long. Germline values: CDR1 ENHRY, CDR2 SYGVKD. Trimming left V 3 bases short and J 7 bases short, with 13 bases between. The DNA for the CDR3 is TGTGCCATCAGTGATGTCAGGTCGGGGGAGCAGTACTTC. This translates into CAISDVRSGEQYF.

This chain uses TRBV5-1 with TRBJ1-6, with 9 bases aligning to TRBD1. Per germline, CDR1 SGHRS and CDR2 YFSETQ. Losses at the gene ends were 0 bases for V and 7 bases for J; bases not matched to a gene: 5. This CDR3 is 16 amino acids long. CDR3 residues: CASSLAHTGGNSPLHF. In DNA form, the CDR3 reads TGCGCCAGCAGCTTGGCCCATACAGGGGGCAATTCACCCCTCCACTTT.

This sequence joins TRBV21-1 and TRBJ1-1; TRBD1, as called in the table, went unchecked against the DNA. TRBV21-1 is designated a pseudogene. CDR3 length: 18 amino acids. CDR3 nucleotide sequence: TGTGCCAGCAGCAAGGGGGTGGACAGGTCGAACATGAACACTGAAGCTTTCTTT. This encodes CASSKGVDRSNMNTEAFF.

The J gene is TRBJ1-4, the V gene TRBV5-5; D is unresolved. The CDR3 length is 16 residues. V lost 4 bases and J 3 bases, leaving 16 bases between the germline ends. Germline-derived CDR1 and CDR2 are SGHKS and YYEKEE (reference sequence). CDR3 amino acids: CASSPYPNRPNEKLFF. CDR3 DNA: TGTGCCAGCAGCCCCTACCCGAACAGACCTAATGAAAAACTGTTTTTT.

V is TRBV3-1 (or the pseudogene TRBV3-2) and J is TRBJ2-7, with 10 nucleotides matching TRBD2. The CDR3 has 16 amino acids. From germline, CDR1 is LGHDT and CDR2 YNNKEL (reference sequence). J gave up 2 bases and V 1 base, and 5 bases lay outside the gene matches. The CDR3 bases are TGTGCCAGCAGCCAAGTCCTTCTAGCGGGGGCCTACGAGCAGTACTTC. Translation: CASSQVLLAGAYEQYF.

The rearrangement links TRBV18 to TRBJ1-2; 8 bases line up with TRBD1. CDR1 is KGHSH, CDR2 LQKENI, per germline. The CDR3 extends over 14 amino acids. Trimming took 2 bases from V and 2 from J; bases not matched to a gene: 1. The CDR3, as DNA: TGTGCCAGCTCACCAGGGACAGGAAACTATGGCTACACCTTC. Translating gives CASSPGTGNYGYTF.

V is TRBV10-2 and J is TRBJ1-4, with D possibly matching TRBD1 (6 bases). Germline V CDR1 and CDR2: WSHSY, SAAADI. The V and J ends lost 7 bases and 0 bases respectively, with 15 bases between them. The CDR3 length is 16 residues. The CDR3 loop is CASTSTGVATNEKLFF. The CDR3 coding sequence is TGCGCCAGCACTTCGACAGGAGTTGCAACTAATGAAAAACTGTTTTTT.